Sequencing of this T cell receptor (beta chain) was carried out in a study of vaccination effects on CD4 cells after COVID-19. Study as a whole: From two convalescent patients, samples were taken 16 days and one week before vaccination.

Here immunoSEQ multiplex PCR was the method, and the copy in TCRdb shows in-frame clones only, minus some. The table records 20,000 to 30,000 clones, 69% of them present only once. This clone turned up a few times. The antigen remains unidentified. General study points: Few convalescent patients were studied, and early post-infection samples were lacking. Late after vaccination, infection- and vaccine-induced clones showed marked clonal contraction.

The ViraFEST assay expanded antigen-specific CD4+ T cells with viral peptide pools before sequencing. At the end of about ten days of culture, CD4+ T cells were isolated. The person had PCR-confirmed SARS-CoV-2 infection between March and December 2020. At days 3 and 7, half of the medium was exchanged for IL-2 medium. The length of the CDR3 is 16 residues. V gave up 4 bases and J gave up 3 bases, with 19 bases separating them. Germline loops: CDR1 ENHRY, CDR2 SYGVKD. The receptor comes from a human donor who had a prior SARS-CoV-2 infection. The sequences come from CD4+ T cells from PBMCs cultured with SARS-CoV-2 spike peptides, collected before COVID-19 vaccination. The chain combines TRBV10-3 with TRBJ2-7, with D perhaps given as TRBD1 or TRBD2 (5 bases each). DNA for the CDR3: TGTGCCATCAGTGTTGTGGGGGTAAACACTCTCTACGAGCAGTACTTC. Protein: CAISVVGVNTLYEQYF.